Listed below are T cell receptor beta chains from one sample, sequenced in a study of response to subunit inactivated influenza vaccine. One entry per CDR3 protein, called by TCRdb with MiXCR from the RT-PCR reads. This table has hundreds of thousands of distinct CDR3 sequences, around 14% appearing once. This specimen was PBMCs from blood, taken around two weeks before vaccination. The receptors stem from a man aged 50 to 60 who received an inactivated influenza vaccine. The CDR3 runs from the conserved cysteine through the conserved F or W. The order of the fields is D gene, clone size, V gene, J gene, CDR3 DNA, CDR3 protein. The D gene is left open where the match is weak. The size field is filled for only some rows; it gives once, few, many or a size class.

d_call: -
clone_size: few
v_call: TRBV20-1
j_call: TRBJ2-2
cdr3_nt: TGCAGTGCTAACCTAGTGGGCACCGGGGAGCTGTTTTTT
cdr3_aa: CSANLVGTGELFF

d_call: -
clone_size: few
v_call: TRBV7-9
j_call: TRBJ2-7
cdr3_nt: TGTGCCAGCAGCTTAGAGCGGGACAGTTCCTACGAGCAGTACTTC
cdr3_aa: CASSLERDSSYEQYF

d_call: -
clone_size: -
v_call: TRBV29-1
j_call: TRBJ2-5
cdr3_nt: TGCAGCGTTACGATGGGAAGGTTTAACGTAGAGACCCAGTACTTC
cdr3_aa: CSVTMGRFNVETQYF

d_call: -
clone_size: many
v_call: TRBV12-3/TRBV12-4
j_call: TRBJ2-5
cdr3_nt: TGTGCCAGCAGTACCGGACATATCCAAGAGACCCAGTACTTC
cdr3_aa: CASSTGHIQETQYF

d_call: -
clone_size: many
v_call: TRBV6-2/TRBV6-3
j_call: TRBJ2-1
cdr3_nt: TGTGCCAGCAGTTTTGACTTGCGGACCCCAGGCCTCTACAATGAGCAGTTCTTC
cdr3_aa: CASSFDLRTPGLYNEQFF

d_call: -
clone_size: -
v_call: TRBV2
j_call: TRBJ1-1
cdr3_nt: TGTGCCAGCAGTAGAGGGGGTGGGACTGAAGCTTTCTTT
cdr3_aa: CASSRGGGTEAFF

d_call: -
clone_size: -
v_call: TRBV30
j_call: TRBJ1-4
cdr3_nt: TGTGCCTGGAGTGTCCCCGGGGGAGAAAAACTGTTTTTT
cdr3_aa: CAWSVPGGEKLFF

d_call: -
clone_size: -
v_call: TRBV7-2
j_call: TRBJ2-1
cdr3_nt: TGTGCCAGCAGCTTACGGGGGGCCGGTTCCTACAATGAGCAGTTCTTC
cdr3_aa: CASSLRGAGSYNEQFF

d_call: TRBD1
clone_size: few
v_call: TRBV29-1
j_call: TRBJ2-5
cdr3_nt: TGCAGCGTTTGGTCGGACAGGGTCCAAGAGACCCAGTACTTC
cdr3_aa: CSVWSDRVQETQYF

d_call: -
clone_size: -
v_call: TRBV20-1
j_call: TRBJ1-2
cdr3_nt: TGCAGTGCTAGGAAGGGGGGCGATTATGGCTACACCTTC
cdr3_aa: CSARKGGDYGYTF

d_call: -
clone_size: few
v_call: TRBV19
j_call: TRBJ1-5
cdr3_nt: TGTGCCAGTAGCGAAACTACCAGGACGCGTCGGCCCCAGCATTTT
cdr3_aa: CASSETTRTRRPQHF

d_call: -
clone_size: few
v_call: TRBV4-2
j_call: TRBJ1-2
cdr3_nt: TGTGCCAGCAGCCAAGATTTGGTTGGAGGGATGGAGTCCGGCTACACCTTC
cdr3_aa: CASSQDLVGGMESGYTF

d_call: TRBD2
clone_size: few
v_call: TRBV11-2
j_call: TRBJ2-3
cdr3_nt: TGTGCCAGCACCCTCCTAGCGGGGGGACATACGCAGTATTTT
cdr3_aa: CASTLLAGGHTQYF

d_call: TRBD2
clone_size: many
v_call: TRBV29-1
j_call: TRBJ2-5
cdr3_nt: TGCAGCGTTGATGGGGCCGCTAGCGGGAGTGGGGAGACCCAGTACTTC
cdr3_aa: CSVDGAASGSGETQYF

d_call: TRBD1
clone_size: -
v_call: TRBV28
j_call: TRBJ2-4
cdr3_nt: TGTGCCAGCAGTGGGACAGGGGGCCGGGGGGGGCTCCAAAACATTCAGTACTTC
cdr3_aa: CASSGTGGRGGLQNIQYF

d_call: TRBD1
clone_size: few
v_call: TRBV11-1
j_call: TRBJ1-3
cdr3_nt: TGTGCCAGCAGTATCTGGCTACTGACAGGGGTCTCCTCTGGAAACACCATATATTTT
cdr3_aa: CASSIWLLTGVSSGNTIYF

d_call: TRBD2
clone_size: many
v_call: TRBV6-1
j_call: TRBJ2-1
cdr3_nt: TGTGCCAGCAGCCAAGGGACTAGCGGGCATCGGGAGCAGTTCTTC
cdr3_aa: CASSQGTSGHREQFF

d_call: TRBD2
clone_size: -
v_call: TRBV20-1
j_call: TRBJ2-3
cdr3_nt: TGCAGTGCTAGATCTGGGCGGGGGGTAACAGATACGCAGTATTTT
cdr3_aa: CSARSGRGVTDTQYF

d_call: TRBD1
clone_size: -
v_call: TRBV2
j_call: TRBJ2-7
cdr3_nt: TGTGCCAGCAGTTCGGACAGGGGGAGGTACGAGCAGTACTTC
cdr3_aa: CASSSDRGRYEQYF

d_call: TRBD2
clone_size: once
v_call: TRBV4-3
j_call: TRBJ2-6
cdr3_nt: TGCGCCAGCAGCCAAGTCGGGGGAGGGGCTGGGGCCAACGTCCTGACTTTC
cdr3_aa: CASSQVGGGAGANVLTF

d_call: TRBD1
clone_size: few
v_call: TRBV19
j_call: TRBJ1-2
cdr3_nt: TGTGCCAGTAGTCTGACAGGGGTCGCCTATGGCTACACCTTC
cdr3_aa: CASSLTGVAYGYTF

d_call: -
clone_size: -
v_call: TRBV7-9
j_call: TRBJ1-1
cdr3_nt: TGTGCCAGCAGCCCAAATGAGGCTGAAGCTTTCTTT
cdr3_aa: CASSPNEAEAFF

d_call: TRBD2
clone_size: few
v_call: TRBV29-1
j_call: TRBJ2-3
cdr3_nt: TGCAGCGTGGGGGGGAGGACTAGAAGATCCCCAGATACGCAGTATTTT
cdr3_aa: CSVGGRTRRSPDTQYF

d_call: TRBD1
clone_size: few
v_call: TRBV6-1
j_call: TRBJ2-3
cdr3_nt: TGTGCCAGCAGTCCACAGGGGGCGAGGACAGATACGCAGTATTTT
cdr3_aa: CASSPQGARTDTQYF

d_call: TRBD1
clone_size: few
v_call: TRBV24-1
j_call: TRBJ2-7
cdr3_nt: TGTGCCACCAGCAAGACAGGGCGGACCTACGAGCAGTACTTC
cdr3_aa: CATSKTGRTYEQYF

d_call: TRBD1
clone_size: -
v_call: TRBV24-1
j_call: TRBJ1-1
cdr3_nt: TGTGCCACTAGGACAGGGGGCGCAGCTGAAGCTTTCTTT
cdr3_aa: CATRTGGAAEAFF

d_call: TRBD1
clone_size: -
v_call: TRBV10-3
j_call: TRBJ2-7
cdr3_nt: TGTGCCATCAGTCCCGGGACAGGGTTTGCCTACGAGCAGTACTTC
cdr3_aa: CAISPGTGFAYEQYF

d_call: TRBD2
clone_size: few
v_call: TRBV6-1
j_call: TRBJ2-2
cdr3_nt: TGTGCCAGCAGCCGTCAGCGGGAAGGCACCGGGGAGCTGTTTTTT
cdr3_aa: CASSRQREGTGELFF

d_call: -
clone_size: many
v_call: TRBV20-1
j_call: TRBJ2-1
cdr3_nt: TGCAGTGCTAGTTTGGGGAGCTCCTACAATGAGCAGTTCTTC
cdr3_aa: CSASLGSSYNEQFF

d_call: -
clone_size: -
v_call: TRBV29-1
j_call: TRBJ2-1
cdr3_nt: TGCAGCGTTTACCGGACAAGGGTCGGTGGGGAGCAGTTCTTC
cdr3_aa: CSVYRTRVGGEQFF

d_call: TRBD1
clone_size: few
v_call: TRBV12-3/TRBV12-4
j_call: TRBJ1-1
cdr3_nt: TGTGCCAGTAAGGACAGGGTCGACCCTCGGGCTTTCTTT
cdr3_aa: CASKDRVDPRAFF

d_call: -
clone_size: few
v_call: TRBV7-2
j_call: TRBJ2-1
cdr3_nt: TGTGCCAGCAACCCAGGGGAACGGGGGCGACGGTATGAGCAGTTCTTC
cdr3_aa: CASNPGERGRRYEQFF

d_call: -
clone_size: -
v_call: TRBV12-3/TRBV12-4
j_call: TRBJ2-2
cdr3_nt: TGTGCCAGCAGTTTAATCCTGACAATTCCCGGGGAGCTGTTTTTT
cdr3_aa: CASSLILTIPGELFF

d_call: -
clone_size: few
v_call: TRBV4-3
j_call: TRBJ2-3
cdr3_nt: TGCGCCAGCAGCCTCTCTGCGGTGAAAGAGGATACGCAGTATTTT
cdr3_aa: CASSLSAVKEDTQYF

d_call: TRBD2
clone_size: -
v_call: TRBV10-3
j_call: TRBJ2-3
cdr3_nt: TGTGCCGGAACAAGCGGGGGGAGCACAGATACGCAGTATTTT
cdr3_aa: CAGTSGGSTDTQYF